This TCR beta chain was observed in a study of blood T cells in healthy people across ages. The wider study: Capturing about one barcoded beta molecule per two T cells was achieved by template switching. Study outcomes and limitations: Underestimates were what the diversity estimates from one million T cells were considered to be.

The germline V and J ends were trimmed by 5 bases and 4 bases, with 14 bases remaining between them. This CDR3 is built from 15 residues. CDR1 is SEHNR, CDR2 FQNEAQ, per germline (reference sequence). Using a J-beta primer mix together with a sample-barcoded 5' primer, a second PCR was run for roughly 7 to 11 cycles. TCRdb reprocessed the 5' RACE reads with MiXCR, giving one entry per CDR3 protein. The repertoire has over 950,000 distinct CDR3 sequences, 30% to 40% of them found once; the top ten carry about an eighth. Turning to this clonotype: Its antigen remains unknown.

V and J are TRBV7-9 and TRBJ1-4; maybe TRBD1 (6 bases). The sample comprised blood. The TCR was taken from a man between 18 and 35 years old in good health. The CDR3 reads CASSPRTAHNEKLFF. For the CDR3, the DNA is TGTGCCAGCAGCCCCCGGACAGCCCATAATGAAAAACTGTTTTTT.